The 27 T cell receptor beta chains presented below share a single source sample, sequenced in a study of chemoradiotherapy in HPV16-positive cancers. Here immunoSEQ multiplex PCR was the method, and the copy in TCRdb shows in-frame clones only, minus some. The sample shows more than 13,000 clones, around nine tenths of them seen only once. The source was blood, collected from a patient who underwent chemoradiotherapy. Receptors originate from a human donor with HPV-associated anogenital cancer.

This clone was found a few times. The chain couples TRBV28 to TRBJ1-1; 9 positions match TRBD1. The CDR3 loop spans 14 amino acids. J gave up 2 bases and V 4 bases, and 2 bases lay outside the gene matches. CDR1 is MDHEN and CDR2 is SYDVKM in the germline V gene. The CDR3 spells CASSWDRVNTEAFF. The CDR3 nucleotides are TGTGCCAGCAGTTGGGACAGGGTTAACACTGAAGCTTTCTTT.

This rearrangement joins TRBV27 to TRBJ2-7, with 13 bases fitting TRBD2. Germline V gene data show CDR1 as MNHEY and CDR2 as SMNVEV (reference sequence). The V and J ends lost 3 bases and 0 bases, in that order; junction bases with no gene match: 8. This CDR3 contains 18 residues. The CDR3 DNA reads TGTGCCAGCAGTTTCCGTCCCGGGACTAGCGGGGTCTCCTACGAGCAGTACTTC. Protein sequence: CASSFRPGTSGVSYEQYF.

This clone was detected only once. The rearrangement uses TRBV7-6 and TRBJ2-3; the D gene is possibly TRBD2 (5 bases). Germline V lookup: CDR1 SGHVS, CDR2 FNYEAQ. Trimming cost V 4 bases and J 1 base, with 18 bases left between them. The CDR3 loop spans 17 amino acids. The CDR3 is CASSSVQSGSGTDTQYF. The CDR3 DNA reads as TGTGCCAGCAGCTCAGTTCAGAGCGGCTCTGGCACAGATACGCAGTATTTT.

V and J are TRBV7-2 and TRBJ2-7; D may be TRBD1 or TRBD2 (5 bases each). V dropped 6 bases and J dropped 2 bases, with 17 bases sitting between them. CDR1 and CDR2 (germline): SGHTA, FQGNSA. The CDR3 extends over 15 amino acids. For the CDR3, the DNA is TGTGCCAGCAGTTCTACCGGGACCGAAGCCTACGAGCAGTACTTC. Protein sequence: CASSSTGTEAYEQYF.

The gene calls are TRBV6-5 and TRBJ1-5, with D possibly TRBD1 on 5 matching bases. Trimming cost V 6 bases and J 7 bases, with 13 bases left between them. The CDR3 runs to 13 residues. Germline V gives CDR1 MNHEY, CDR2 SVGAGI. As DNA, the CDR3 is TGTGCCAGCAGGCAGGGTCTAGGACAGCCCCAGCATTTT. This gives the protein CASRQGLGQPQHF.

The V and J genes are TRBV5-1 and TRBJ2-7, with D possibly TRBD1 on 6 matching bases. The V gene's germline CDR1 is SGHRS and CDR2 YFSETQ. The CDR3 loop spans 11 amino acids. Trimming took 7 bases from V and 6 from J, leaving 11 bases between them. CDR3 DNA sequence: TGCGCCAGCCGACAGGAGACCGAGCAGTACTTC. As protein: CASRQETEQYF.

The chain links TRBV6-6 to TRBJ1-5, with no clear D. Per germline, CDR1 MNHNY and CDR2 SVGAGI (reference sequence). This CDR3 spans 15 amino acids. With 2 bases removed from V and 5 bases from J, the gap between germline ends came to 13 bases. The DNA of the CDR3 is TGTGCCAGCAGTTACGAAAGCCCCACCCATCAGCCCCAGCATTTT. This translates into CASSYESPTHQPQHF.

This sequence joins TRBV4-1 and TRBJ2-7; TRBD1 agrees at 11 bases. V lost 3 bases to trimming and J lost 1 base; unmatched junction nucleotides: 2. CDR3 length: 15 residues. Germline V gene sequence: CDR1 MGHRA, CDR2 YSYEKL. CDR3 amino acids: CASSQDRGPSYEQYF. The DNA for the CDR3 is TGCGCCAGCAGCCAGGACAGGGGGCCTTCCTACGAGCAGTACTTC.

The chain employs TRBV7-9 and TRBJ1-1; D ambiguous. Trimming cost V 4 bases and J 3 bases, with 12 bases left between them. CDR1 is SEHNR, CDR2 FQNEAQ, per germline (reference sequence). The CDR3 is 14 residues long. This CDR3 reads CASSSLNRDTEAFF. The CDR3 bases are TGTGCCAGCAGCTCCCTGAATCGGGACACTGAAGCTTTCTTT.

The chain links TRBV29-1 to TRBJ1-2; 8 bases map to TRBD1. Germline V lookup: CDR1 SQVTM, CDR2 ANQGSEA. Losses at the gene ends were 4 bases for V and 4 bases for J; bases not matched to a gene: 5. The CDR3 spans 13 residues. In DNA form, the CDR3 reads TGCAGCGTTGGAACCGGGACAGGCTATGGCTACACCTTC. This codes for CSVGTGTGYGYTF. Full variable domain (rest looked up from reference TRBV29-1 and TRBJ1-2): SAVISQKPSRDICQRGTSLTIQCQVDSQVTMMFWYRQQPGQSLTLIATANQGSEATYESGFVIDKFPISRPNLTFSTLTVSNMSPEDSSIYLCSVGTGTGYGYTFGSGTRLTVV.

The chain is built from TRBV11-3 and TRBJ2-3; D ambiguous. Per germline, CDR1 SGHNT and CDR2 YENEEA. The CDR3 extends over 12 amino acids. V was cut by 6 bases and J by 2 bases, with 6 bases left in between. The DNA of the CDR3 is TGTGCCAGCAGTGCAGTCACAGATACGCAGTATTTT. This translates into CASSAVTDTQYF.

CDR3 protein: CASSYYNEQFF. CDR3 in DNA: TGTGCCAGCAGCTACTACAATGAGCAGTTCTTC. This sequence joins TRBV5-4 and TRBJ2-1; D is uncertain. The CDR3 is made up of 11 amino acids. Germline-derived CDR1 and CDR2 are SGHNT and YYREEE (reference sequence). V lost 3 bases to trimming and J lost 3 bases, with 1 base between them.

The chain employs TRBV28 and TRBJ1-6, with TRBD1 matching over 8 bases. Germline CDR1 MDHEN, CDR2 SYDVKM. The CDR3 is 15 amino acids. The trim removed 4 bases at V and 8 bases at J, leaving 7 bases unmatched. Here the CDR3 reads CASSSLDRAYSPLHF. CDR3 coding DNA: TGTGCCAGCAGTTCCTTGGACAGGGCGTATTCACCCCTCCACTTT. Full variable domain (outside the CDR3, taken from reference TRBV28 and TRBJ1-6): DVKVTQSSRYLVKRTGEKVFLECVQDMDHENMFWYRQDPGLGLRLIYFSYDVKMKEKGDIPEGYSVSREKKERFSLILESASTNQTSMYLCASSSLDRAYSPLHFGNGTRLTVT.

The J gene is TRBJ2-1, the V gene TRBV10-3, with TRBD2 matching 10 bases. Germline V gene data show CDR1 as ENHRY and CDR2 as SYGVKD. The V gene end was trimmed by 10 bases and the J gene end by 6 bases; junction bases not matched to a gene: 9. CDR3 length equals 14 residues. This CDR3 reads CATIAGGPTNEQFF. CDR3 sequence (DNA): TGTGCCACCATAGCGGGAGGACCTACCAATGAGCAGTTCTTC.

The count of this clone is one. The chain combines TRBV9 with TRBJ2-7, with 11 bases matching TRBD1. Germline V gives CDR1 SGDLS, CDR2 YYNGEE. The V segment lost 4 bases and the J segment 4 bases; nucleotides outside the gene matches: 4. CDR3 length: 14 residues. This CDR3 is CASSSGTGGYEQYF. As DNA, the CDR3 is TGTGCCAGCAGCTCCGGGACAGGGGGATACGAGCAGTACTTC.

The chain's CDR3 is CASSFMGTGELFF. The CDR3 DNA reads as TGTGCCAGCAGTTTTATGGGCACCGGGGAGCTGTTTTTT. The gene calls are TRBV27 and TRBJ2-2, with D unresolved. Germline V gene sequence: CDR1 MNHEY, CDR2 SMNVEV (reference sequence). The CDR3 is 13 amino acids. V dropped 3 bases and J dropped 4 bases, with 6 bases sitting between them.

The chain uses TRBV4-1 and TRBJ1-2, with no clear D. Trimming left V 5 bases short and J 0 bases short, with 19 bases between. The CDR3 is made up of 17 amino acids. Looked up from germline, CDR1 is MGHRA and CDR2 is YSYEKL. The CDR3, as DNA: TGCGCCAGCAGCGAAATTCTCCGGCCAAAAGCTAACTATGGCTACACCTTC. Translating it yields CASSEILRPKANYGYTF.

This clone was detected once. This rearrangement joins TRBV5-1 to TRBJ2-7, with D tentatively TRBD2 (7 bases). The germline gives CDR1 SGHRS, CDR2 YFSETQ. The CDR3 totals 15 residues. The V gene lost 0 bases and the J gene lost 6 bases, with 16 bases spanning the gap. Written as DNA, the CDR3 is TGCGCCAGCAGCTTGGCGGGGGGACAACTCTCCGAGCAGTACTTC. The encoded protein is CASSLAGGQLSEQYF.

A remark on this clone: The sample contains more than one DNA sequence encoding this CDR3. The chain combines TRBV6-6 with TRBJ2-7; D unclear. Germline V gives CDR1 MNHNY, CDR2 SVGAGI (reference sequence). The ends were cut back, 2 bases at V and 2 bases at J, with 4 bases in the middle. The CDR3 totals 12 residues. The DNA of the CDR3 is TGTGCCAGCAGTTACGGTCCCTACGAGCAGTACTTC. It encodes CASSYGPYEQYF.

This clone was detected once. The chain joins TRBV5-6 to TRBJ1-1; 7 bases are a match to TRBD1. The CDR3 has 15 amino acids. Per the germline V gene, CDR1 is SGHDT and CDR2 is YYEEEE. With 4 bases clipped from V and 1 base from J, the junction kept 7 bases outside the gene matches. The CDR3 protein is CASSRRTGGNTEAFF. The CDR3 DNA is TGTGCCAGCAGCAGAAGGACAGGCGGGAACACTGAAGCTTTCTTT.

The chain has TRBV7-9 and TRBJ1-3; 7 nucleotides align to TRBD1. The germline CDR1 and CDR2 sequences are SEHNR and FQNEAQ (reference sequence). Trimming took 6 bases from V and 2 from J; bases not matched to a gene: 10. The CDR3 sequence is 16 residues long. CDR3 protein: CASRFPRDSPGNTIYF. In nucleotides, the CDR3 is TGTGCCAGCAGATTCCCCCGGGACAGCCCTGGAAACACCATATATTTT. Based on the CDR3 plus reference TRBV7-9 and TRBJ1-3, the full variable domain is DTGVSQNPRHKITKRGQNVTFRCDPISEHNRLYWYRQTLGQGPEFLTYFQNEAQLEKSRLLSDRFSAERPKGSFSTLEIQRTEQGDSAMYLCASRFPRDSPGNTIYFGEGSWLTVV.

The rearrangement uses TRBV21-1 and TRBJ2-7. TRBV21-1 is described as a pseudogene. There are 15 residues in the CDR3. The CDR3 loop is CASSKGEGAHYEQYF. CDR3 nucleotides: TGTGCCAGCAGCAAAGGGGAGGGGGCTCACTACGAGCAGTACTTC.

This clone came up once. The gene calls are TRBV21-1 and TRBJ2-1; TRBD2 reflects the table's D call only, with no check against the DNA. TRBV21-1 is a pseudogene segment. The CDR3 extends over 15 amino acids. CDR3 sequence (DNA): TGTGCCAGCAGTTACCAGCGGGAGCCTGGTAATGAGCAGTTCTTC. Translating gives CASSYQREPGNEQFF.

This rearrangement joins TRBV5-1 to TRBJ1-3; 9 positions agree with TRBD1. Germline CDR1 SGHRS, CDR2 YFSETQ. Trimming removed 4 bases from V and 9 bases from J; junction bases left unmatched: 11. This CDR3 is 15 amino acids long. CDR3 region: CASSERDRGDPTIYF. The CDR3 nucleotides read TGCGCCAGCAGCGAACGTGACAGGGGGGACCCCACCATATATTTT.

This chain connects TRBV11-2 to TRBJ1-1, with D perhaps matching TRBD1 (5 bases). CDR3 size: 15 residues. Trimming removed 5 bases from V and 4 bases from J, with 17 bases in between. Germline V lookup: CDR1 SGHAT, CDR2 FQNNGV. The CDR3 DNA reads TGTGCCAGCAGCCGGACCCACACAGGTGGCACTGAAGCTTTCTTT. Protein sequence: CASSRTHTGGTEAFF.

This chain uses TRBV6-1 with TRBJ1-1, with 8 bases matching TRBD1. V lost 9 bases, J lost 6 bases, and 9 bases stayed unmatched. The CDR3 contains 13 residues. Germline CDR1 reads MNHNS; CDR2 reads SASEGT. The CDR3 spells CASHQGAWAEAFF. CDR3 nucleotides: TGTGCCAGTCATCAGGGGGCTTGGGCTGAAGCTTTCTTT.

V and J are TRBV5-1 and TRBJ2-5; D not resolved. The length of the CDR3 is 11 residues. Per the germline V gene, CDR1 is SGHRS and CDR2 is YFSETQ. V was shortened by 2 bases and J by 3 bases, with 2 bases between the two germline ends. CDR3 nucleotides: TGCGCCAGCAGCTTAGAAGAGACCCAGTACTTC. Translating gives CASSLEETQYF. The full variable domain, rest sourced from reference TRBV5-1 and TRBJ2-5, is KAGVTQTPRYLIKTRGQQVTLSCSPISGHRSVSWYQQTPGQGLQFLFEYFSETQRNKGNFPGRFSGRQFSNSRSEMNVSTLELGDSALYLCASSLEETQYFGPGTRLLVL.